The T cell receptor beta chain described here comes from a study of CD8+CD57+ T cells in acquired aplastic anemia. Study summary: Sorted CD4+ and CD8+ cells yielded DNA averaging roughly 3.3 ug. Study-wide points: No significant patient-versus-control difference appeared in CD8+ Simpson's diversity. Roughly 30 CD8+ CDR3 sequences occurred in both the patients and the controls.

This clonotype was picked up many times. Antigen: not known. The CDR3 runs 14 residues. V was pared by 3 bases and J by 0 bases, with 6 bases between. Germline V CDR1 and CDR2: SGHTA, FQGNSA. TCR beta VDJ and CDR3 were profiled, and genomic DNA was the template. One entry per CDR3 protein results from TCRdb running MiXCR on the reads. The sample lists a few hundred thousand distinct CDR3 sequences, approximately 55% occurring once. The chain couples TRBV7-2 to TRBJ1-3; no definite D call. This TCR came from a human donor with severe aplastic anemia or a healthy control (not recorded which). The sequencing input was sorted CD4+, CD8+, or CD8+CD57+ T cells (not recorded which) from PBMCs. CDR3 in amino acids: CASSFKSSGNTIYF. The CDR3 DNA is TGTGCCAGCAGCTTCAAGAGCTCTGGAAACACCATATATTTT.